The clone carrying this T cell receptor beta chain was found a few times. What it binds is not known. The data were obtained in a study of cytotoxic CD8 clonotypes in ibrutinib-treated CLL. The CDR3 extends over 15 amino acids. V shed 7 bases, J shed 4 bases, and the junction held 10 bases outside the gene matches. Germline V CDR1 and CDR2: LNHDA, SQIVND (reference sequence). Whole-study findings and limits: The study found clonality rose at ibrutinib response, then fell toward baseline at progression.

Clones were sequenced by immunoSEQ multiplex PCR, and TCRdb holds only the in-frame ones, with some missing. The sample lists more than 200,000 clones; roughly three quarters were seen once. Extraction of around 2 micrograms of genomic DNA from cryopreserved PBMCs supplied material for TCR beta libraries. This chain uses TRBV19 with TRBJ1-2; the match to TRBD1 covers 9 bases. The starting material was PBMCs, obtained after 12 months of ibrutinib treatment. The sequence came from a human donor with chronic lymphocytic leukemia. The CDR3 is CASKNRDRDGYGYTF. The DNA for the CDR3 is TGTGCCAGTAAGAACCGGGACAGGGACGGCTATGGCTACACCTTC.